This TCR beta chain originates from a study of beta chain features in type 1 diabetes. Broader study findings: The question of HLA type influencing TCRB rearrangement was one that remained unresolved here. For Type 1 diabetes patients, all four CD4+ subsets carried TCRB CDR3s that were moderately but significantly shorter.

Isolated RNA was reverse transcribed in full, so expressed TCRB transcripts were sequenced. Profiled with immunoSEQ multiplex PCR; TCRdb holds only in-frame clones, not every one. Among 40,000 to 60,000 clones, under 75% were seen once, and the ten largest hold 0.25% to 0.35%. Turning to this clone: Antigen specificity is unknown.

Purities in excess of 95% were seen in all sorted populations. Per germline, CDR1 SNHLY and CDR2 FYNNEI. The CDR3 contains 15 residues. V was cut by 3 bases and J by 5 bases, with 14 bases left in between. The sample taken for sequencing was stem cell memory CD4+ T cells from blood. The chain joins TRBV2 to TRBJ1-5; D might be TRBD1 (5 bases). This TCR was sampled from a woman aged 25-40 years with type 1 diabetes. The CDR3 sequence is CASSEQATGDQPQHF. The CDR3 nucleotides are TGTGCCAGCAGTGAGCAGGCGACGGGGGATCAGCCCCAGCATTTT. Full variable domain (remainder filled in from reference TRBV2 and TRBJ1-5): EPEVTQTPSHQVTQMGQEVILRCVPISNHLYFYWYRQILGQKVEFLVSFYNNEISEKSEIFDDQFSVERPDGSNFTLKIRSTKLEDSAMYFCASSEQATGDQPQHFGDGTRLSIL.